This entry is about one TCR beta chain. In the original workflow: Amplification with reference gene primers provided the estimates of nucleated cell counts. This table comes from immunoSEQ multiplex PCR, and its TCRdb copy is limited to in-frame clones, with some not included. V and J calls and clone size are copied from that table; D and trimming were computed from the DNA. Among about 110,000 clones listed, 70% to 80% were seen once. In germline, CDR1 is SGHVS, CDR2 FQNEAQ. This CDR3 spans 15 amino acids. The trim removed 2 bases at V and 5 bases at J, leaving 6 bases unmatched. This specimen comes from a study of blood T cell repertoires in COVID-19.

This clonotype originated in an elderly man with COVID-19, enrolled during active disease. Sequenced input: peripheral blood. The chain carries TRBV7-8 and TRBJ2-3; TRBD1 matches 8 bases. CDR3 sequence reads: CASSLSGQVGDTQYF. In nucleotides, the CDR3 is TGTGCCAGCAGCTTATCGGGACAGGTGGGAGATACGCAGTATTTT.